The 16 T cell receptor beta chains listed next were all sequenced from one sample in a study of blood T cell repertoires in COVID-19. Clones were sequenced by immunoSEQ multiplex PCR, and TCRdb holds only the in-frame ones, with some missing. The sample has about 100,000 clones; roughly 85% are singletons. Source material: peripheral blood. The origin of the receptors is a woman aged 70-85 years with acute or convalescent COVID-19.

In its sample, this clone was seen a few times. The V gene is TRBV4-3, the J gene TRBJ2-1; D perhaps matches TRBD1 (5 bases). Germline V gene data show CDR1 as LGHNA and CDR2 as YSLEER. This CDR3 region has 14 residues. V gave up 0 bases and J gave up 7 bases, with 10 bases separating them. The CDR3 reads CASSQDQAGNEQFF. The CDR3, as DNA: TGCGCCAGCAGCCAAGACCAGGCAGGGAATGAGCAGTTCTTC.

CDR3 protein: CASSLGTSGGASTDTQYF. The CDR3 nucleotides are TGTGCCAGCAGTCTAGGGACTAGCGGGGGGGCAAGCACAGATACGCAGTATTTT. The gene calls are TRBV28 and TRBJ2-3, with TRBD2 identical over 16 bases. The CDR3 loop spans 18 amino acids. Losses at the gene ends were 5 bases for V and 0 bases for J; bases not matched to a gene: 5. Germline V gene data show CDR1 as MDHEN and CDR2 as SYDVKM.

The chain has TRBV3-1 (or the pseudogene TRBV3-2) and TRBJ1-1; 11 nucleotides match TRBD1. The junction had 4 bases not matched to a gene; V was cut back by 4 bases and J by 0 bases. Germline lookup yields CDR1 LGHDT and CDR2 YNNKEL (reference sequence). The CDR3 has 16 amino acids. The CDR3 sequence is CASSPGTGGMNTEAFF. As DNA, the CDR3 is TGTGCCAGCAGCCCCGGGACAGGGGGGATGAACACTGAAGCTTTCTTT.

The genes are TRBV11-3 and TRBJ2-3; 7 positions match TRBD2. The CDR3 sequence is 17 residues long. V lost 5 bases to trimming and J lost 4 bases; unmatched junction nucleotides: 15. Germline V gene lookup returns CDR1 SGHNT and CDR2 YENEEA. The CDR3 sequence is CASSREHRDYPPDTQYF. The CDR3 region has the DNA TGTGCCAGCAGCCGAGAGCACCGGGACTACCCCCCAGATACGCAGTATTTT. Full variable domain (remainder filled in from reference TRBV11-3 and TRBJ2-3): EAGVVQSPRYKIIEKKQPVAFWCNPISGHNTLYWYLQNLGQGPELLIRYENEEAVDDSQLPKDRFSAERLKGVDSTLKIQPAELGDSAVYLCASSREHRDYPPDTQYFGPGTRLTVL.

A few counts support this clone. This rearrangement joins TRBV6-5 to TRBJ1-1, with D hard to call. The CDR3 runs 12 residues. The V and J ends lost 6 bases and 3 bases respectively, with 8 bases between them. Looked up from germline, CDR1 is MNHEY and CDR2 is SVGAGI. The CDR3 nucleotides read TGTGCCAGCAGCCAGTACGACACTGAAGCTTTCTTT. Encoded protein: CASSQYDTEAFF.

The chain is built from TRBV29-1 and TRBJ1-2; weak D call: TRBD1 (6 bases). Germline V gene data show CDR1 as SQVTM and CDR2 as ANQGSEA. The CDR3 has 14 amino acids. Trimming removed 0 bases at V and 6 bases at J, with 14 bases between. CDR3 in amino acids: CSVEDRQGIDGYTF. In nucleotides, the CDR3 is TGCAGCGTTGAAGACAGGCAGGGGATCGATGGCTACACCTTC.

The chain employs TRBV2 and TRBJ1-3; TRBD1 matches 10 bases. The V gene end was trimmed by 2 bases and the J gene end by 0 bases; junction bases not matched to a gene: 4. The CDR3 contains 17 residues. CDR1 is SNHLY, CDR2 FYNNEI, per germline. The CDR3 DNA follows: TGTGCCAGCAGTGAATTTGGGACAGGGGTCTCTGGAAACACCATATATTTT. Encoded protein: CASSEFGTGVSGNTIYF.

V gene TRBV12-3 or TRBV12-4 combines with J gene TRBJ2-2; D is uncertain. The CDR3 contains 11 residues. The V gene lost 6 bases and the J gene lost 11 bases, with 10 bases spanning the gap. The CDR3 nucleotides are TGTGCCAGCAGAGAGGAAGGAGAGCTGTTTTTT. This encodes CASREEGELFF.

The rearrangement uses TRBV24-1 and TRBJ2-3, with D tentatively TRBD2 (7 bases). The CDR3 spans 17 residues. Germline CDR1 is KGHDR and CDR2 is SFDVKD. The V gene lost 0 bases and the J gene lost 2 bases, with 14 bases spanning the gap. As DNA, the CDR3 is TGTGCCACCAGTGATTTGACGGCGGGGGCTCTCACAGATACGCAGTATTTT. It is translated as CATSDLTAGALTDTQYF.

This clone was detected only once. The chain recombines TRBV3-1 (or the pseudogene TRBV3-2) with TRBJ1-1; the D is unclear. V was clipped by 6 bases and J by 5 bases, with 19 bases between them. Per the germline V gene, CDR1 is LGHDT and CDR2 is YNNKEL (reference sequence). The CDR3 has 15 residues. CDR3 in DNA: TGTGCCAGCAGTCAAACACTGACCCCCGGGACTGAAGCTTTCTTT. It specifies CASSQTLTPGTEAFF.

The chain employs TRBV28 and TRBJ1-2; tentative D call: TRBD1 (5 bases). This CDR3 comprises 16 residues. The ends were cut back, 6 bases at V and 3 bases at J, with 20 bases in the middle. Germline CDR1 is MDHEN and CDR2 is SYDVKM. CDR3 coding DNA: TGTGCCAGCAGAAAGCCTGGGAGGGGCGACGACTATGGCTACACCTTC. It codes for CASRKPGRGDDYGYTF.

The chain carries TRBV7-2 and TRBJ2-5, with 9 bases that match TRBD1. V was clipped by 1 base and J by 5 bases; unmatched bases: 14. CDR1 SGHTA and CDR2 FQGNSA come from the germline V gene. This CDR3 spans 18 amino acids. The CDR3 region is CASSLEPNFRDRAETQYF. For the CDR3, the DNA is TGTGCCAGCAGCTTAGAGCCCAACTTCCGGGACAGGGCGGAGACCCAGTACTTC.

This clone was seen a handful of times. This chain connects TRBV7-9 to TRBJ1-5, with a weak D call TRBD1 (6 bases). The CDR3 is made up of 14 amino acids. Germline-derived CDR1 and CDR2 are SEHNR and FQNEAQ (reference sequence). Deletions cut 5 bases from V and 6 bases from J, with 14 bases between. The CDR3 sequence is CASSPLDSRQPQHF. The CDR3, as DNA: TGTGCCAGCAGCCCGCTGGACAGTCGTCAGCCCCAGCATTTT.

The chain links TRBV29-1 to TRBJ1-4; D remains ambiguous. Germline CDR1 SQVTM, CDR2 ANQGSEA. The CDR3 is 13 residues long. V shed 2 bases and J shed 10 bases, with 14 bases lying between them. CDR3 residues: CSVEIAKSGKLFF. CDR3 nucleotide sequence: TGCAGCGTTGAAATAGCAAAATCGGGAAAACTGTTTTTT.

The chain employs TRBV24-1 and TRBJ2-1; weak D call: TRBD1 (5 bases). This CDR3 is built from 14 residues. In germline, CDR1 is KGHDR, CDR2 SFDVKD. With 5 bases removed from V and 3 bases from J, the gap between germline ends came to 10 bases. For the CDR3, the DNA is TGTGCCACCAGTGCCCAGGACATCTACAATGAGCAGTTCTTC. It yields the protein CATSAQDIYNEQFF.

This chain links TRBV7-2 with TRBJ1-2; 7 nucleotides match TRBD1. V lost 5 bases, J lost 2 bases, and 5 bases stayed unmatched. Germline CDR1 and CDR2: SGHTA and FQGNSA. This CDR3 region has 14 residues. The DNA of the CDR3 is TGTGCCAGCAGCACGCGGACAGGAAACTATGGCTACACCTTC. Amino acid sequence: CASSTRTGNYGYTF.